The rows below give T cell receptor beta chains drawn from one sample of a study of early T cells in non-severe SARS-CoV-2 infection. In TCRdb, the 5' RACE reads were re-called with MiXCR into one record per CDR3 protein. This table holds about 62,000 distinct CDR3 sequences, less than 10% found once. Sequencing was done on a sample of whole blood. These receptors came from an adult who was a healthcare worker with PCR-confirmed SARS-CoV-2 infection or an uninfected control (not recorded which). Each CDR3 is given with its conserved first and last residue. A D gene is named only where the DNA matches it firmly.

D gene	J gene	V gene	CDR3 protein
-	TRBJ2-5	TRBV3-1	CASSQVPGLNKYF
TRBD1	TRBJ1-1	TRBV6-5	CASSMDRAPPVRNTEAFF
TRBD2	TRBJ2-2	TRBV11-3	CASSGTSGGGGELFF
-	TRBJ2-3	TRBV7-3	CASSQGTATDTQYF
TRBD1	TRBJ2-2	TRBV20-1	CSARDQRAGGTGELFF
-	TRBJ1-1	TRBV11-1	CASSSSGRDRYTEAFF
TRBD1	TRBJ1-5	TRBV6-1	CASRPTGQGNQPQHF
-	TRBJ2-1	TRBV13	CASAIHNEQFF
TRBD1	TRBJ1-1	TRBV6-4	CASSDSGTGNTEAFF
TRBD1	TRBJ1-1	TRBV10-2	CATQGATLMNTEAFF
TRBD1	TRBJ2-3	TRBV19	CASSYRGLSTDTQYF
-	TRBJ1-1	TRBV6-5	CASSYGGMNTEAFF
TRBD2	TRBJ2-3	TRBV2	CASSEHLRLAESTDTQYF
-	TRBJ2-1	TRBV18	CASSPVEGVREQFF
-	TRBJ2-3	TRBV6-5	CASRSQRRGGTDTQYF
-	TRBJ2-2	TRBV20-1	CSAQIVGELFF
-	TRBJ2-3	TRBV14	CASSPNLGTDTQYF
TRBD1	TRBJ1-2	TRBV24-1	CATSDSRRTGVSYGYTF
TRBD1	TRBJ1-5	TRBV20-1	CSVEQGSNQPQHF
TRBD1	TRBJ2-1	TRBV4-1	CASSPTGQSYNEQFF
-	TRBJ2-1	TRBV27	CASSPMTGNEQFF
-	TRBJ1-5	TRBV5-1	CASSFDGVGQPQHF
-	TRBJ1-2	TRBV3-1	CASSQALITNYGYTF
-	TRBJ1-3	TRBV7-9	CASSFEILAGNTIYF
TRBD2	TRBJ2-1	TRBV20-1	CSARDLFGTSGGPGLDEQFF
-	TRBJ2-3	TRBV7-3	CASSPRPRRADTQYF
-	TRBJ1-1	TRBV6-2/TRBV6-3	CATDKGTVNTEAFF
-	TRBJ2-3	TRBV6-1	CASSKSGGDTQYF
-	TRBJ1-1	TRBV11-2	CASSLVGGTEAFF
-	TRBJ2-5	TRBV10-1	CASSESGDSNEEETQYF
TRBD1	TRBJ1-2	TRBV5-1	CASSLTGQGNGYTF
-	TRBJ2-2	TRBV7-9	CASSFGGAGELFF
-	TRBJ1-5	TRBV11-2	CASSLGQREPQHF
TRBD1	TRBJ1-6	TRBV6-2/TRBV6-3	CASSDRGDSPLHF